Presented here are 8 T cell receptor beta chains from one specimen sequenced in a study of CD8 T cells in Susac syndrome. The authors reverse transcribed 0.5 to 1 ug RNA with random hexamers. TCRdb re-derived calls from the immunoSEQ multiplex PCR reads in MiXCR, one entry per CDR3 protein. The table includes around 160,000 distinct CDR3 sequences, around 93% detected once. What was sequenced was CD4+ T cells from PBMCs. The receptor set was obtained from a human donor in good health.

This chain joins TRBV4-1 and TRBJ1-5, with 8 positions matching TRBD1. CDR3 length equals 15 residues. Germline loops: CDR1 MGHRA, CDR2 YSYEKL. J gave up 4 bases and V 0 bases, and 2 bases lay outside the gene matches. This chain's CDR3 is CASSQDGQGNQPQHF. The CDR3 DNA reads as TGCGCCAGCAGCCAAGATGGACAGGGAAATCAGCCCCAGCATTTT.

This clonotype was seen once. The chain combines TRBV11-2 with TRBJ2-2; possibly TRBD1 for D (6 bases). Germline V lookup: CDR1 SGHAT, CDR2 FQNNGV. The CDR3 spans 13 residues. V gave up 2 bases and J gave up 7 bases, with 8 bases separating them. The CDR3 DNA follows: TGTGCCAGCAGCTTACAAGGGGGCGGGGAGCTGTTTTTT. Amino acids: CASSLQGGGELFF.

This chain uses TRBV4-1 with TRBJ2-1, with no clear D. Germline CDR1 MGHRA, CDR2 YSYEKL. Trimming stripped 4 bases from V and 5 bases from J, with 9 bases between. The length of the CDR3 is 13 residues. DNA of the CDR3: TGCGCCAGCAGCCCGAGACCGCACAATGAGCAGTTCTTC. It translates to CASSPRPHNEQFF.

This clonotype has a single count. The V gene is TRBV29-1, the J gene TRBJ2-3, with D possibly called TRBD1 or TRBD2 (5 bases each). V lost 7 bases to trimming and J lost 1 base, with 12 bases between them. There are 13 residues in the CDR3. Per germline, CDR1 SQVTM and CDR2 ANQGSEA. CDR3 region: CSAREGGTDTQYF. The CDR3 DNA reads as TGCAGCGCTCGGGAAGGGGGCACAGATACGCAGTATTTT.

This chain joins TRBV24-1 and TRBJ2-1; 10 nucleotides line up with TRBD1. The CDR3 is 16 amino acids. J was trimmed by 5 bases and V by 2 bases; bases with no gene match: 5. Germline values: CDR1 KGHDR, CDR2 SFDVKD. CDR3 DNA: TGTGCCACCAGTGATTCCGGGACAGGGGAACACAATGAGCAGTTCTTC. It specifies CATSDSGTGEHNEQFF.

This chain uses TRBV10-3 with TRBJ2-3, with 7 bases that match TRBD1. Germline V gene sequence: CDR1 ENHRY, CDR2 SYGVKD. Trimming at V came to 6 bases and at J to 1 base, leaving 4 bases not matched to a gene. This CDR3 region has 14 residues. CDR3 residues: CAISPTGRTDTQYF. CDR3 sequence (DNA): TGTGCCATCAGCCCGACAGGGCGCACAGATACGCAGTATTTT.

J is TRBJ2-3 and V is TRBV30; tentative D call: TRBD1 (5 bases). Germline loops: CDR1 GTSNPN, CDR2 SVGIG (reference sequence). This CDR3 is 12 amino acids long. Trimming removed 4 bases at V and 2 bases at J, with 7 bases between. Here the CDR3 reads CAWTGNTDTQYF. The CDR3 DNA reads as TGTGCCTGGACAGGGAACACAGATACGCAGTATTTT.

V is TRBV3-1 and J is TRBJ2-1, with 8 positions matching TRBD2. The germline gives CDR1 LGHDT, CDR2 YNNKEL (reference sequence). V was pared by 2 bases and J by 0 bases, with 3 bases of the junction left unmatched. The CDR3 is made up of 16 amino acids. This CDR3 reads CASSQSGGSSYNEQFF. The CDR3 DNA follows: TGTGCCAGCAGCCAAAGCGGGGGTAGCTCCTACAATGAGCAGTTCTTC.